One sample yielded the 25 T cell receptor beta chains listed below, sequenced in a study of T cells after yellow fever vaccination. One entry per CDR3 protein results from TCRdb running MiXCR on the 5' RACE reads. Among hundreds of thousands of distinct CDR3 sequences listed, 18% were seen once. Sequences were derived from PBMCs, sampled before the yellow fever booster vaccination. These receptors were obtained from a man in his late teens or twenties who received the YFV17D yellow fever vaccine.

In its sample, this clonotype was seen a few times. The J gene is TRBJ2-1, the V gene TRBV5-1; D gene unclear. Germline loops: CDR1 SGHRS, CDR2 YFSETQ. Deletions cut 1 base from V and 0 bases from J, with 8 bases between. The CDR3 totals 15 residues. The CDR3 sequence: CASSLSAPSYNEQFF. CDR3 in DNA: TGCGCCAGCAGCTTGAGCGCACCCTCCTACAATGAGCAGTTCTTC.

The chain couples TRBV20-1 to TRBJ2-5, with D possibly TRBD2 on 5 matching bases. The CDR3 spans 14 residues. Germline V CDR1 and CDR2: DFQATT, SNEGSKA (reference sequence). Trimming pared 6 bases from V and 5 bases from J, leaving 19 bases between. CDR3 coding DNA: TGCAGTGCCAGTGGACCCAGCGGTGAGGAGACCCAGTACTTC. Translating gives CSASGPSGEETQYF.

In this sample, this clonotype turned up a few times. This rearrangement joins TRBV27 to TRBJ1-1; 8 bases map to TRBD1. With 5 bases clipped from V and 1 base from J, the junction kept 6 bases outside the gene matches. The CDR3 length is 15 residues. Germline loops: CDR1 MNHEY, CDR2 SMNVEV (reference sequence). DNA of the CDR3: TGTGCCAGCAGTACCCACGGGACAGGGAACACTGAAGCTTTCTTT. It specifies CASSTHGTGNTEAFF.

This clonotype has only a few counts. As DNA, the CDR3 is TGTGCCAGCAGCATGGCAGCGGAGACCCAGTACTTC. Its translation is CASSMAAETQYF. The chain links TRBV7-2 to TRBJ2-5; no clear D gene. The V gene lost 5 bases and the J gene lost 5 bases, with 9 bases spanning the gap. Per the germline V gene, CDR1 is SGHTA and CDR2 is FQGNSA. The CDR3 has 12 residues.

The V gene is TRBV12-3 or TRBV12-4, the J gene TRBJ2-5, with TRBD2 matching over 11 bases. V was pared by 2 bases and J by 5 bases, with 4 bases of the junction left unmatched. The CDR3 contains 15 residues. CDR3 coding DNA: TGTGCCAGCAGTTTACTAGCGGGGGGCTATGAGACCCAGTACTTC. The encoded protein is CASSLLAGGYETQYF.

The rearrangement links TRBV7-9 to TRBJ2-7, with D unclear. Germline CDR1 SEHNR, CDR2 FQNEAQ (reference sequence). V gave up 1 base and J gave up 5 bases, with 9 bases separating them. The CDR3 has 13 amino acids. The CDR3 here is CASSLGGAHEQYF. CDR3 DNA sequence: TGTGCCAGCAGCTTAGGGGGTGCGCACGAGCAGTACTTC.

V usage is TRBV5-5 and J usage is TRBJ2-4; TRBD1 is a possible D gene (6 bases). V dropped 0 bases and J dropped 5 bases, with 15 bases sitting between them. The CDR3 runs to 16 residues. The germline V gene has CDR1 SGHKS and CDR2 YYEKEE (reference sequence). The CDR3 DNA is TGTGCCAGCAGCTTGGGCGAAGGGGCAGGGGAAAACATTCAGTACTTC. Protein: CASSLGEGAGENIQYF.

The chain recombines TRBV7-9 with TRBJ2-3, with TRBD2 as a possible D gene (6 bases). CDR3 size: 15 residues. Trimming removed 5 bases at V and 2 bases at J, with 14 bases between. CDR1 and CDR2 (germline): SEHNR, FQNEAQ (reference sequence). CDR3 nucleotides: TGTGCCAGCAGCACAGATAGCGGACTCACAGATACGCAGTATTTT. Encoded protein: CASSTDSGLTDTQYF.

This clonotype came up many times. The chain uses TRBV20-1 and TRBJ2-4, with D perhaps TRBD1 (5 bases). Looked up from germline, CDR1 is DFQATT and CDR2 is SNEGSKA (reference sequence). The ends were cut back, 6 bases at V and 6 bases at J, with 12 bases in the middle. The CDR3 loop spans 12 amino acids. This CDR3 reads CSAPGRGNIQYF. The CDR3 DNA reads as TGCAGTGCCCCCGGAAGGGGAAACATTCAGTACTTC.

There are a few counts of this clonotype. V gene TRBV5-1 combines with J gene TRBJ2-2, with D tentatively TRBD1 (5 bases). V was shortened by 5 bases and J by 0 bases, with 8 bases between the two germline ends. This CDR3 is built from 14 residues. Germline V gives CDR1 SGHRS, CDR2 YFSETQ. CDR3 nucleotides: TGCGCCAGCAGGGACACCCCGAACACCGGGGAGCTGTTTTTT. Its translation is CASRDTPNTGELFF.

The table lists this clonotype with a few counts. This sequence joins TRBV7-2 and TRBJ2-2; weak D call: TRBD1 (6 bases). This CDR3 is 18 amino acids long. V was clipped by 5 bases and J by 5 bases, with 24 bases between them. From germline, CDR1 is SGHTA and CDR2 FQGNSA. CDR3 amino acids: CASSTRGGWGFRTGELFF. The CDR3, as DNA: TGTGCCAGCAGCACCCGAGGGGGTTGGGGATTTCGGACCGGGGAGCTGTTTTTT.

In this sample, this clonotype turned up a few times. The CDR3 DNA reads TGTGCCAGCAGCGGGACTGGTCTCGATACGCAGTATTTT. Its protein product is CASSGTGLDTQYF. The chain uses TRBV6-6 and TRBJ2-3; D might be TRBD2 (6 bases). The germline V and J ends were trimmed by 6 bases and 6 bases, with 13 bases remaining between them. Germline V lookup: CDR1 MNHNY, CDR2 SVGAGI (reference sequence). CDR3 size: 13 residues.

The V and J genes are TRBV19 and TRBJ2-1, with TRBD2 matching over 12 bases. CDR3 length: 15 amino acids. CDR1 and CDR2 from the germline V gene are LNHDA and SQIVND (reference sequence). After removal of 3 bases from V and 8 bases from J, the junction contained 5 bases not matched to a gene. CDR3 coding DNA: TGTGCCAGTAGTATCATTCGGACTAGCGGGGATGAGCAGTTCTTC. It is translated as CASSIIRTSGDEQFF.

This clonotype was picked up many times. The chain links TRBV7-2 to TRBJ2-1; a weak D match, TRBD2 (6 bases). V was cut by 5 bases and J by 13 bases, with 18 bases left in between. The V gene's germline CDR1 is SGHTA and CDR2 FQGNSA. This CDR3 has 13 amino acids. CDR3 DNA sequence: TGTGCCAGCAGCCCCCTCCATAGCGGCAGCCAGTTCTTC. Its protein is CASSPLHSGSQFF.

This clonotype was recorded at least ten times. This sequence joins TRBV5-1 and TRBJ1-1; D not resolved. The CDR3 covers 14 residues. Deletions cut 4 bases from V and 4 bases from J, with 14 bases between. The germline V gene has CDR1 SGHRS and CDR2 YFSETQ. CDR3 in DNA: TGCGCCAGCAGCCCCCCGGGATGGGGCACTGAAGCTTTCTTT. It is translated as CASSPPGWGTEAFF.

CDR3 sequence reads: CASSMQGVQETQYF. The CDR3 bases are TGTGCCAGCAGTATGCAGGGGGTCCAAGAGACCCAGTACTTC. V and J are TRBV27 and TRBJ2-5; TRBD1 matches 7 bases. This CDR3 comprises 14 residues. Germline CDR1 reads MNHEY; CDR2 reads SMNVEV (reference sequence). The ends lost 5 bases at V and 1 base at J; junction bases unmatched: 4.

This clonotype was detected many times. The chain employs TRBV20-1 and TRBJ2-3; a possible D gene is TRBD1 (6 bases). Trimming removed 1 base from V and 6 bases from J, with 11 bases in between. The germline gives CDR1 DFQATT, CDR2 SNEGSKA (reference sequence). This CDR3 has 13 amino acids. The CDR3 nucleotides are TGCAGTGCTAGAGGGGACACATACGATACGCAGTATTTT. Its translation is CSARGDTYDTQYF.

This chain links TRBV5-1 with TRBJ2-2; the D is unclear. CDR1 and CDR2 from the germline V gene are SGHRS and YFSETQ. The CDR3 length is 15 residues. Trimming stripped 4 bases from V and 3 bases from J, with 13 bases between. The CDR3 DNA sequence: TGCGCCAGCAGCCTTCGGTCCCTACACACCGGGGAGCTGTTTTTT. As protein: CASSLRSLHTGELFF.

V usage is TRBV20-1 and J usage is TRBJ1-4; the D gene is possibly TRBD1 (5 bases). V was trimmed by 0 bases and J by 5 bases, leaving 13 bases between them. Germline V gene lookup returns CDR1 DFQATT and CDR2 SNEGSKA (reference sequence). The CDR3 totals 15 residues. DNA for the CDR3: TGCAGTGCTAGAGACCTCTGGGGACCGAATGAAAAACTGTTTTTT. Its protein product is CSARDLWGPNEKLFF.

The rearrangement uses TRBV9 and TRBJ1-2; possibly TRBD1 for D (6 bases). The CDR3 runs 14 residues. The germline gives CDR1 SGDLS, CDR2 YYNGEE. Deletions cut 0 bases from V and 5 bases from J, with 11 bases between. CDR3 region: CASSVVTGPYGYTF. The CDR3 coding sequence is TGTGCCAGCAGCGTAGTGACAGGTCCTTATGGCTACACCTTC.

This rearrangement joins TRBV4-3 to TRBJ2-7, with TRBD1 matching over 8 bases. CDR3 length: 15 residues. Trimming removed 0 bases from V and 0 bases from J; junction bases left unmatched: 1. Germline values: CDR1 LGHNA, CDR2 YSLEER. The CDR3 reads CASSQETGGSYEQYF. In nucleotides, the CDR3 is TGCGCCAGCAGCCAAGAAACAGGGGGCTCCTACGAGCAGTACTTC.

The table lists this clonotype with many counts. The chain joins TRBV5-1 to TRBJ2-7, with 10 bases identical to TRBD1. Germline V gives CDR1 SGHRS, CDR2 YFSETQ. Trimming at V came to 7 bases and at J to 4 bases, leaving 11 bases not matched to a gene. The CDR3 extends over 15 amino acids. The CDR3 region is CASARSGTGEYEQYF. CDR3 DNA sequence: TGCGCCAGCGCCCGCTCCGGGACAGGGGAGTACGAGCAGTACTTC.

This chain connects TRBV7-2 to TRBJ2-3, with D possibly TRBD1 on 6 matching bases. CDR3 length equals 14 residues. V was clipped by 5 bases and J by 5 bases, with 14 bases between them. Germline values: CDR1 SGHTA, CDR2 FQGNSA. The chain's CDR3 is CASSPQGHRDTQYF. For the CDR3, the DNA is TGTGCCAGCAGCCCACAGGGCCACCGAGATACGCAGTATTTT.

This clonotype was seen at least ten times. This rearrangement joins TRBV4-3 to TRBJ2-3; 7 bases fit TRBD2. With 1 base clipped from V and 4 bases from J, the junction kept 2 bases outside the gene matches. This CDR3 comprises 14 residues. Germline V gene sequence: CDR1 LGHNA, CDR2 YSLEER. The CDR3 region has the DNA TGCGCCAGCAGCCAAGGGGGGGGGGCAGATACGCAGTATTTT. Translating gives CASSQGGGADTQYF.

This clonotype occurred a few times. The rearrangement joins TRBV4-2 to TRBJ1-5, with 7 bases aligning to TRBD1. Germline CDR1 and CDR2: LGHNA and YNFKEQ. J was trimmed by 4 bases and V by 0 bases; bases with no gene match: 3. This CDR3 is 15 amino acids long. CDR3 nucleotides: TGTGCCAGCAGCCAAGATTGGGGACAGAATCAGCCCCAGCATTTT. Translation gives CASSQDWGQNQPQHF.